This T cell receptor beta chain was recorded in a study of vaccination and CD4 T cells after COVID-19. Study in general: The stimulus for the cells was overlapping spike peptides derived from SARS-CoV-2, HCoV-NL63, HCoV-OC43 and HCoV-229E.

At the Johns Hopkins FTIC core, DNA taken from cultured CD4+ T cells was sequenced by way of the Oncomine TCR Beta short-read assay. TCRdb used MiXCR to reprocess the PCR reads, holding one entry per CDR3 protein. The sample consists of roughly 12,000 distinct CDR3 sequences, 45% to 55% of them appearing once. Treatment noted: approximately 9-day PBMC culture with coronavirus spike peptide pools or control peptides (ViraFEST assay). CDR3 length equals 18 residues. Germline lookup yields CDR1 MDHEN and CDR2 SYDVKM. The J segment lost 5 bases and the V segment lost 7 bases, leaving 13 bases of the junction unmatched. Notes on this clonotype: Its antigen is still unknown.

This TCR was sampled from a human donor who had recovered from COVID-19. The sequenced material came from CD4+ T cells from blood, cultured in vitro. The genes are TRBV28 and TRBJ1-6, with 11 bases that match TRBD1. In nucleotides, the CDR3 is TGTGCCAGCACCTCTCCCGGGACAGGGGGTCGGCATAATTCACCCCTCCACTTT. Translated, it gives CASTSPGTGGRHNSPLHF.